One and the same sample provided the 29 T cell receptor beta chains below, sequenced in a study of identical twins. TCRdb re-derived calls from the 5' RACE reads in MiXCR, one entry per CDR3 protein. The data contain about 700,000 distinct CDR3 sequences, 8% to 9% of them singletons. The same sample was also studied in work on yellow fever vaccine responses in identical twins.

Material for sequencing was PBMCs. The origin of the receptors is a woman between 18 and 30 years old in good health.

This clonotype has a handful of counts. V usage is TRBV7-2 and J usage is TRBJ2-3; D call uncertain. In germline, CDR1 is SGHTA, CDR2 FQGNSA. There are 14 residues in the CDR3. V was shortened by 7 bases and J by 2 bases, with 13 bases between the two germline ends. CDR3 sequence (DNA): TGTGCCAGCACCTTCTCCTTCTTCACAGATACGCAGTATTTT. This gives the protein CASTFSFFTDTQYF.

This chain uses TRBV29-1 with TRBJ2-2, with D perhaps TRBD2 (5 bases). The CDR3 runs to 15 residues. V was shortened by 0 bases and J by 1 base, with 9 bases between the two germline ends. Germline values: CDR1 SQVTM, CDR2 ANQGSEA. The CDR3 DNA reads TGCAGCGTTGAAGATGTAGGAGGGAACACCGGGGAGCTGTTTTTT. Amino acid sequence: CSVEDVGGNTGELFF.

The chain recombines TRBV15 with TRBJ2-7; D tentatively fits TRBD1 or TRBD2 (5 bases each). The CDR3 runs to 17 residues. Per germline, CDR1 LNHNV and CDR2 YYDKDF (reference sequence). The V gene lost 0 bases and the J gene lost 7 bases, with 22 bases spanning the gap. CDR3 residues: CATSRDGRDRLLGEQYF. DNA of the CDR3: TGTGCCACCAGCAGAGATGGCAGGGACCGACTTTTGGGGGAGCAGTACTTC.

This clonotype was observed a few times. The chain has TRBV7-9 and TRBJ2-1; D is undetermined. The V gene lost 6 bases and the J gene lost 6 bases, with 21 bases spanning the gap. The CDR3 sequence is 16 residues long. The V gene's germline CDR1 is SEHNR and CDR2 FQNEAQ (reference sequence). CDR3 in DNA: TGTGCCAGCAGACCGAAAATGGAACATGGAACCAATGAGCAGTTCTTC. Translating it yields CASRPKMEHGTNEQFF.

CDR3 in amino acids: CASSIAASSYEQYF. The CDR3 DNA reads as TGTGCCAGCAGCATAGCTGCGTCCTCCTACGAGCAGTACTTC. The V and J genes are TRBV11-2 and TRBJ2-7; D call uncertain. From germline, CDR1 is SGHAT and CDR2 FQNNGV. The V gene lost 5 bases and the J gene lost 0 bases, with 11 bases spanning the gap. This CDR3 comprises 14 residues.

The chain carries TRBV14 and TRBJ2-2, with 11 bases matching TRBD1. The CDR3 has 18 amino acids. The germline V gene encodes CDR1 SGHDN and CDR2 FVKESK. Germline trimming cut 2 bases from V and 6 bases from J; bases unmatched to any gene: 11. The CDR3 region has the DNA TGTGCCAGCAGCCAACTCATCGATGGACAGGGGGCTTCCGGGGAGCTGTTTTTT. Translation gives CASSQLIDGQGASGELFF.

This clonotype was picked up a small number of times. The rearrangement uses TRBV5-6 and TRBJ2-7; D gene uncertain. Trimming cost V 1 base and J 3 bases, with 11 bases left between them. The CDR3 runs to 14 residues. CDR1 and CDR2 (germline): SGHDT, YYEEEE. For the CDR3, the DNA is TGTGCCAGCAGCTTGTCTTATAAGGGCTACGAGCAGTACTTC. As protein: CASSLSYKGYEQYF.

This CDR3 is CASSFGVYGNTEAFF. CDR3 nucleotide sequence: TGCGCCAGCAGCTTTGGGGTGTACGGGAACACTGAAGCTTTCTTT. This chain links TRBV5-1 with TRBJ1-1; D not resolved. V gave up 2 bases and J gave up 1 base, with 12 bases separating them. Per germline, CDR1 SGHRS and CDR2 YFSETQ. This CDR3 spans 15 amino acids.

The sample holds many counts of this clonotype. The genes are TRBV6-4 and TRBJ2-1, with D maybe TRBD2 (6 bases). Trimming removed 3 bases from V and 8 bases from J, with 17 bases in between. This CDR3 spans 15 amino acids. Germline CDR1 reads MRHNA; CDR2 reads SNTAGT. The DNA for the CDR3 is TGTGCCAGCAGTGAGGGGATGTCGGGAGTGGATGAGCAGTTCTTC. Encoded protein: CASSEGMSGVDEQFF.

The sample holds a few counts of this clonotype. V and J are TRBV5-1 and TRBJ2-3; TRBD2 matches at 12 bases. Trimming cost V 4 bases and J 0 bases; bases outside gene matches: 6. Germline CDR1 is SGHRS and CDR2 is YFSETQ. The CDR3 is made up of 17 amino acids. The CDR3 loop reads CASSQGTSGFSTDTQYF. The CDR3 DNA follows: TGCGCCAGCAGCCAAGGGACTAGCGGGTTCAGCACAGATACGCAGTATTTT. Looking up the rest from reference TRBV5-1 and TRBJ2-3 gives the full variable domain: KAGVTQTPRYLIKTRGQQVTLSCSPISGHRSVSWYQQTPGQGLQFLFEYFSETQRNKGNFPGRFSGRQFSNSRSEMNVSTLELGDSALYLCASSQGTSGFSTDTQYFGPGTRLTVL.

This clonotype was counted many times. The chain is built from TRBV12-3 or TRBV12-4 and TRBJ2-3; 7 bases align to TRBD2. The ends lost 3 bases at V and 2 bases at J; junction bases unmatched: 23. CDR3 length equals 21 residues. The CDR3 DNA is TGTGCCAGCAGTTTTCCAATGGGTCACCTCAATTCTAGCGGATACACAGATACGCAGTATTTT. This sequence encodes CASSFPMGHLNSSGYTDTQYF.

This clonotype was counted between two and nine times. CDR3 region: CASSRTGGSSYNEQFF. Written as DNA, the CDR3 is TGTGCCAGCAGTCGAACCGGAGGGAGCTCCTACAATGAGCAGTTCTTC. The chain combines TRBV6-1 with TRBJ2-1; possible D gene TRBD2, 6 bases. Trimming removed 5 bases from V and 0 bases from J, with 14 bases in between. Looked up from germline, CDR1 is MNHNS and CDR2 is SASEGT. The CDR3 has 16 amino acids.

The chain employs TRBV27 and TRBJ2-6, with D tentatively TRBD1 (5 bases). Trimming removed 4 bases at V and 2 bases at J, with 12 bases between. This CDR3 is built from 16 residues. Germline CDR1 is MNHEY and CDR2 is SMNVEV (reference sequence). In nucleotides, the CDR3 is TGTGCCAGCAGTTCAACTCAGGGCGCTGGGGCCAACGTCCTGACTTTC. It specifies CASSSTQGAGANVLTF.

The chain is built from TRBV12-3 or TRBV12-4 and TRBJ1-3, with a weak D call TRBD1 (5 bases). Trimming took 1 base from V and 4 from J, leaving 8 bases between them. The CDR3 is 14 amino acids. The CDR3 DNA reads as TGTGCCAGCAGTTTAGTGGGGCGCGGAAACACCATATATTTT. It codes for CASSLVGRGNTIYF.

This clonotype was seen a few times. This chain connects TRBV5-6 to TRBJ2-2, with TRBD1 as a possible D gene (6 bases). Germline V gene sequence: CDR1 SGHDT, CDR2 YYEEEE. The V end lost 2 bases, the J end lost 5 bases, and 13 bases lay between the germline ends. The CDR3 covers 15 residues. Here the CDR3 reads CASSFDQGKTGELFF. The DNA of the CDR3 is TGTGCCAGCAGCTTCGATCAGGGGAAGACCGGGGAGCTGTTTTTT. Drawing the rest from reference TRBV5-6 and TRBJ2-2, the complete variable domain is DAGVTQSPTHLIKTRGQQVTLRCSPKSGHDTVSWYQQALGQGPQFIFQYYEEEERQRGNFPDRFSGHQFPNYSSELNVNALLLGDSALYLCASSFDQGKTGELFFGEGSRLTVL.

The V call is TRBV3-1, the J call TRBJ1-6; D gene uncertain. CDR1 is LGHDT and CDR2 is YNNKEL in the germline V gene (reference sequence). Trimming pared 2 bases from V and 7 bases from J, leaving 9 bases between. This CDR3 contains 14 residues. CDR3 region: CASSQKEMNSPLHF. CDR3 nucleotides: TGTGCCAGCAGCCAAAAGGAGATGAATTCACCCCTCCACTTT.

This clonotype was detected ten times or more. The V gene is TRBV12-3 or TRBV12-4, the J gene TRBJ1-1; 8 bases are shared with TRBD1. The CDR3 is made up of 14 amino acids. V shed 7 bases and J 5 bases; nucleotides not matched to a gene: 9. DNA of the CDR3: TGTGCCAGCACTCTACAGGGGGGGGATACTGAAGCTTTCTTT. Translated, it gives CASTLQGGDTEAFF.

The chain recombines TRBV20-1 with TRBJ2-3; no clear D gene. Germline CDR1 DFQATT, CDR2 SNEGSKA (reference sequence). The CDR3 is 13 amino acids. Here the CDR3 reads CGPPSQYSDTQYF. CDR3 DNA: TGCGGACCCCCCTCGCAATATTCAGATACGCAGTATTTT.

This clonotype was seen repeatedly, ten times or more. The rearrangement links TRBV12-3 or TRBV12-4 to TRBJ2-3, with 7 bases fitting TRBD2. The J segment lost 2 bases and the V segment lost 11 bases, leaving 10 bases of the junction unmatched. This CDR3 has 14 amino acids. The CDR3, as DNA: TGTGCCGCCCGTCCAGCGGGGACCACAGATACGCAGTATTTT. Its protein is CAARPAGTTDTQYF.

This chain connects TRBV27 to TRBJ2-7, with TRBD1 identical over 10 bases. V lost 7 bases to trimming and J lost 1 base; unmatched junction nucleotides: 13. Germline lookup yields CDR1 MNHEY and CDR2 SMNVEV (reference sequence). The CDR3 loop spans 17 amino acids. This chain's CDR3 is CASTLTGGARKSYEQYF. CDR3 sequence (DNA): TGTGCCAGCACTCTGACAGGGGGCGCCAGAAAATCCTACGAGCAGTACTTC.

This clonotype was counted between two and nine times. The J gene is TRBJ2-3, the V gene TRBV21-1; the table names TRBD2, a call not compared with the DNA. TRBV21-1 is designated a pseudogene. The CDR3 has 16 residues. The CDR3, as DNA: TGTGCCAGCAGCACATCCACGCGGGTTAGCACAGATACGCAGTATTTT. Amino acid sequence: CASSTSTRVSTDTQYF.

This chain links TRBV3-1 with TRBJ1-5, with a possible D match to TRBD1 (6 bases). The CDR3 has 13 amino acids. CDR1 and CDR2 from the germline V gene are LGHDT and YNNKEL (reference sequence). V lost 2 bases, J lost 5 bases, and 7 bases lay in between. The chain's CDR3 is CASSQSGDQPQHF. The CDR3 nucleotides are TGTGCCAGCAGCCAATCAGGGGATCAGCCCCAGCATTTT. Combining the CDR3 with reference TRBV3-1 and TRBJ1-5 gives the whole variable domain DTAVSQTPKYLVTQMGNDKSIKCEQNLGHDTMYWYKQDSKKFLKIMFSYNNKELIINETVPNRFSPKSPDKAHLNLHINSLELGDSAVYFCASSQSGDQPQHFGDGTRLSIL.

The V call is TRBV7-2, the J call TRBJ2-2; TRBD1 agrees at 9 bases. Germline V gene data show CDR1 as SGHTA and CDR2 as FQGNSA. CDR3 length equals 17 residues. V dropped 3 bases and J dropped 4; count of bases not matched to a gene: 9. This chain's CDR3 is CASSLGWTGESTGELFF. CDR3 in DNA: TGTGCCAGCAGCTTGGGGTGGACAGGGGAGAGCACCGGGGAGCTGTTTTTT. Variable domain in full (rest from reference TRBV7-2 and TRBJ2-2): GAGVSQSPSNKVTEKGKDVELRCDPISGHTALYWYRQSLGQGLEFLIYFQGNSAPDKSGLPSDRFSAERTGGSVSTLTIQRTQQEDSAVYLCASSLGWTGESTGELFFGEGSRLTVL.

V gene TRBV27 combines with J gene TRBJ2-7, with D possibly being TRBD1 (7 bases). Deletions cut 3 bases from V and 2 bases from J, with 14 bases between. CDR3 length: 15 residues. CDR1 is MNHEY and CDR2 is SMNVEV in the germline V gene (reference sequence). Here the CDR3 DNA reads TGTGCCAGCAGTTTGCAGGGGGGTCCCCCCTACGAGCAGTACTTC. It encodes CASSLQGGPPYEQYF.

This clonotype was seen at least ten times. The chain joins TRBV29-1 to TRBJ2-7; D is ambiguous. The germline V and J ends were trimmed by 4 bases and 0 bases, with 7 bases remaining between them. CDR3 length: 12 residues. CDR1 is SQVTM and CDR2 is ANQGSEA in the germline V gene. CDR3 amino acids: CSVGADSYEQYF. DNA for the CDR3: TGCAGCGTTGGGGCAGACTCCTACGAGCAGTACTTC.

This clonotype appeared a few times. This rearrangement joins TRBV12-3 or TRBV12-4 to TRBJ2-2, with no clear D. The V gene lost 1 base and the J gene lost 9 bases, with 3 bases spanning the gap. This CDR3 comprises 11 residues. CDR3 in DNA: TGTGCCAGCAGTTTAGAGAGGGAGCTGTTTTTT. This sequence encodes CASSLERELFF.

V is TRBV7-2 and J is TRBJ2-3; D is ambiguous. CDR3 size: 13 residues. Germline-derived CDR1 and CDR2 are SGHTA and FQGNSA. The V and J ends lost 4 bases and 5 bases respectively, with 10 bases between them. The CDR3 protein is CASSSQTGDTQYF. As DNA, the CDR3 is TGTGCCAGCAGCTCCCAAACGGGAGATACGCAGTATTTT.

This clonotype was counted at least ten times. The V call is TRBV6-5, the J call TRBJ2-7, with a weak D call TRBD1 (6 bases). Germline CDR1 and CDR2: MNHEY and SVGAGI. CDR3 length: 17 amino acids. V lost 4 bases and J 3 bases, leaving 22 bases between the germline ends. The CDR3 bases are TGTGCCAGCAGTTCCTACTGGCAACGGGACACTTACTACGAGCAGTACTTC. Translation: CASSSYWQRDTYYEQYF.

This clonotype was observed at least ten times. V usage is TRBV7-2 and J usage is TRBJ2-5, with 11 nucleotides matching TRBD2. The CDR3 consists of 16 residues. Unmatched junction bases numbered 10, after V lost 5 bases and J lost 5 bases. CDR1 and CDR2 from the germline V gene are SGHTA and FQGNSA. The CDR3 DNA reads TGTGCCAGCAGCCTTACTAGCGGGAGAGTGTTTGAGACCCAGTACTTC. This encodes CASSLTSGRVFETQYF.